What follows is one T cell receptor (beta chain) and its context. Its target is unknown. These data belong to a study of Ad26.COV2.S vaccination and SARS-CoV-2 variants. Whole-study findings and limits: Researchers cautioned that TCR breadth and depth analyses may have underestimated total T cell responses. Among vaccine recipients, spike-specific TCR breadth exceeded that of placebo recipients. Spike-specific CD8+ and CD4+ T cell responses reportedly showed substantial breadth after vaccination. Across vaccine and placebo recipients, the breadth of non-spike TCRs was similar.

Profiling relied on immunoSEQ multiplex PCR, and the TCRdb table lists in-frame clones only, not all of them. The sample contains around 45,000 clones, approximately 83% of which appear only once. V was shortened by 6 bases and J by 1 base, with 6 bases between the two germline ends. Germline CDR1 and CDR2: LNHDA and SQIVND (reference sequence). The CDR3 has 13 residues. The sample consisted of peripheral blood, taken after recovery from COVID-19. The chain joins TRBV19 to TRBJ2-2; the D is unclear. This sequence originates from a human donor who had recovered from COVID-19. CDR3 coding DNA: TGTGCCAGTAGAAACAAGAACACCGGGGAGCTGTTTTTT. Its protein product is CASRNKNTGELFF.